The rows below give T cell receptor beta chains drawn from one sample of a study of monozygotic twins with inflammatory bowel disease. From its re-call of the 5' RACE reads, TCRdb lists each CDR3 protein once, without DNA. This table holds over 120,000 distinct CDR3 sequences. The sample taken for sequencing was blood. The receptors were gathered from a human donor with ulcerative colitis or Crohn's disease, or a healthy co-twin of an affected twin (not recorded which). Each CDR3 is given with its conserved first and last residue. Fields, in order: V gene, clone size, J gene, CDR3 protein. Only part of the rows carry a size: once, few, many, or a class if the clone is expanded.

>TRBV5-4|.|TRBJ2-1
CASSILAASYNEQFF
>TRBV20-1|.|TRBJ2-1
CSARDHRRLLGEQFF
>TRBV11-2|.|TRBJ2-5
CASSFLSDETQYF
>TRBV7-2|.|TRBJ2-7
CASSLAPGTGYEQYF
>TRBV9|.|TRBJ2-5
CASSGGGRETQYF
>TRBV28|.|TRBJ1-1
CASSLADTPYTEAFF
>TRBV25-1|.|TRBJ1-6
CAIQTKTGANSPLHF
>TRBV10-3|.|TRBJ1-1
CAISEDRANTEAFF
>TRBV4-3|.|TRBJ1-3
CASSQGRASGNTIYF
>TRBV5-1|.|TRBJ1-1
CASSLRVVGDNTEAFF
>TRBV11-2|.|TRBJ2-1
CASSLYLFQTKFRRYNEQFF
>TRBV5-1|.|TRBJ1-5
CASSFGQGGSNQPQHF
>TRBV7-2|.|TRBJ2-1
CASSWTVYNEQFF
>TRBV6-5|.|TRBJ1-1
CASSYFRARQILTNTEAFF
>TRBV19|.|TRBJ1-5
CASSIRGAVSNQPQHF
>TRBV19|.|TRBJ1-2
CASSAYQRGLEGYTF
>TRBV3-1|.|TRBJ1-1
CASSQVSTRLEAFF
>TRBV19|.|TRBJ1-2
CASSIGSVDGYTF
>TRBV20-1|.|TRBJ1-5
CSARDALRAESNQPQHF
>TRBV9|.|TRBJ2-3
CASSGRTSGNTDTQYF
>TRBV29-1|.|TRBJ2-7
CSAQGTYEQYF
>TRBV3-1|.|TRBJ1-2
CASSQDLQGVGGYTF
>TRBV4-2|.|TRBJ1-3
CASSQDGESHIFVGNTIYF
>TRBV5-1|medium-sized|TRBJ2-1
CASSLSGRFNEQFF
>TRBV12-3/TRBV12-4|.|TRBJ1-5
CASRGGGHGTPQHF
>TRBV4-1|.|TRBJ1-2
CASSQDAEGYGYTF
>TRBV20-1|.|TRBJ1-5
CSARRGSNQPQHF
>TRBV6-1|.|TRBJ2-7
CASSRTGFSYEQYF
>TRBV28|.|TRBJ2-1
CASSPLPLADNEQFF
>TRBV6-4|.|TRBJ2-3
CASGPTGNTDTQYF
>TRBV20-1|.|TRBJ2-1
CSARLTLETYNEQFF
>TRBV18|.|TRBJ2-3
CASSPPFGPAGNTQYF
>TRBV5-6|.|TRBJ2-1
CASSLSSFSGYNEQFF
>TRBV5-1|.|TRBJ2-1
CASSLVQGASNEQFF
>TRBV7-8|.|TRBJ1-1
CASSYLVRGTNTEAFF